What follows is one T cell receptor beta chain and its context. Its antigen remains unknown. Unique molecular identifiers tagged the TCR beta cDNA libraries. Out of about 0.9 to 10 million T cells, roughly 0.5 million cDNA molecules were generated. MiXCR, run by TCRdb on the PCR reads, gives a single entry per CDR3 protein. This sample has around 400,000 distinct CDR3 sequences, with 30% to 45% found just once. The data stem from a study of post-analysis software for immune sequencing data. Whole-study context: The patients showed relapsing-remitting, secondary progressive and progressive-relapsing multiple sclerosis courses. General study points: There were five or six TRBV segments more frequent in patients than controls, and TRBV5-6, TRBV5-1 and TRBV20-1 were among them. Strong co-clustering by F measure was evident for samples that had been prepared in the same batch. Significantly decreased normalized Chao1 diversity was recorded for multiple sclerosis patients relative to controls.

CDR1 is LGHNA and CDR2 is YNFKEQ in the germline V gene. The CDR3 loop spans 15 amino acids. The sequence was collected from a girl aged 2-10 years with multiple sclerosis. The rearrangement joins TRBV4-2 to TRBJ2-4; the match to TRBD2 covers 8 bases. The J call may be wrong; the DNA end is better matched by TRBJ2-7. The material sequenced was blood. The CDR3 is CASSRETSEFYEQYF. In nucleotides, the CDR3 is TGTGCCAGCAGCCGCGAGACTAGCGAGTTCTACGAGCAGTACTTC.